The rows below give T cell receptor beta chains drawn from one sample of a study of T cell repertoires in cytomegalovirus infection. TCRdb itself ran the reads through MiXCR, one entry per CDR3 protein. The sample has hundreds of thousands of distinct CDR3 sequences, under 8.5% seen once. The sample was PBMCs. These receptors were collected from a human donor in good health (CMV status not recorded). Some clones in this sample may be carry-over from other donors' samples. Both conserved end residues are part of each CDR3. A D gene is named only where the DNA matches it firmly. The size field is filled for only some rows; it gives once, few, many or a size class.

>many|17|TRBD2|TRBV11-3|TRBJ2-7
CASSLSGSGGTSYEQYF
TGTGCCAGCAGCCTCTCCGGTAGCGGGGGGACCTCCTACGAGCAGTACTTC
>many|15|-|TRBV20-1|TRBJ1-5
CSANSLQGSTQPQHF
TGCAGTGCTAATAGCTTGCAGGGATCCACTCAGCCCCAGCATTTT
>-|16|TRBD2|TRBV11-2|TRBJ2-1
CASSRNPGLAGGQSVF
TGTGCCAGCAGCCGAAACCCGGGACTAGCGGGGGGCCAGTCTGTCTTC
>many|18|TRBD2|TRBV19|TRBJ2-1
CASSTQPSETSGGGEQFF
TGTGCCAGTAGTACTCAACCCTCGGAGACTAGCGGGGGCGGTGAGCAGTTCTTC
>many|17|TRBD2|TRBV2|TRBJ2-5
CASTLTSGGTGDETQYF
TGTGCCAGCACCTTGACTAGCGGGGGGACCGGGGATGAGACCCAGTACTTC
>few|11|-|TRBV6-6|TRBJ2-7
CASSYSFEQYF
TGTGCCAGCAGTTACTCATTCGAGCAGTACTTC
>-|11|-|TRBV20-1|TRBJ1-2
CSASVLYGYTF
TGCAGTGCTAGCGTCTTATATGGCTACACCTTC
>few|14|-|TRBV20-1|TRBJ1-5
CSARVGRGDQPQHF
TGCAGTGCTAGAGTGGGACGGGGGGATCAGCCCCAGCATTTT
>many|14|-|TRBV7-7|TRBJ2-5
CASSLAVAEETQYF
TGTGCTAGCAGCTTAGCGGTGGCGGAAGAGACCCAGTACTTC
>-|16|-|TRBV7-2|TRBJ1-3
CASSLAHLRSGNTIYF
TGTGCCAGCAGCTTAGCGCACCTCCGCTCTGGAAACACCATATATTTT
>many|15|TRBD2|TRBV7-2|TRBJ2-7
CASSLELAGGHEQYF
TGTGCCAGCAGCTTAGAACTAGCGGGCGGTCACGAGCAGTACTTC
>-|13|-|TRBV20-1|TRBJ1-5
CSVVGTSNQPQHF
TGCAGTGTCGTCGGGACAAGCAATCAGCCCCAGCATTTT
>few|16|-|TRBV7-9|TRBJ2-7
CASSPLPRGRGNEQYF
TGTGCCAGCAGCCCACTACCCAGGGGAAGAGGAAACGAGCAGTACTTC
>many|16|TRBD1|TRBV2|TRBJ2-7
CASSEALYRTGAEQYF
TGTGCCAGCAGTGAAGCGCTTTATAGGACAGGGGCCGAGCAGTACTTC
>many|16|TRBD1|TRBV29-1|TRBJ2-3
CSVEGRGRAVLDTQYF
TGCAGCGTTGAGGGCAGGGGGCGCGCGGTTTTGGATACGCAGTATTTT
>many|14|-|TRBV12-3/TRBV12-4|TRBJ1-2
CASSPAPGAYGYTF
TGTGCCAGCAGTCCGGCGCCAGGGGCCTATGGCTACACCTTC
>-|16|-|TRBV5-5|TRBJ1-1
CASSLVGTALNTEAFF
TGTGCCAGCAGCTTGGTTGGAACCGCCTTGAACACTGAAGCTTTCTTT
>many|12|-|TRBV4-2|TRBJ2-7
CASSQGLFEQYF
TGTGCCAGCAGCCAGGGCCTTTTCGAGCAGTACTTC
>many|16|-|TRBV7-2|TRBJ1-6
CASSLYVGVGNSPLHF
TGTGCCAGCAGCTTATATGTGGGGGTGGGTAATTCACCCCTCCACTTT
>many|16|-|TRBV5-5|TRBJ1-4
CASSFDYRPFNEKLFF
TGTGCCAGCAGCTTCGACTACAGGCCCTTTAATGAAAAACTGTTTTTT
>many|14|-|TRBV2|TRBJ2-3
CASSLQWDTDTQYF
TGTGCCAGCAGTCTACAGTGGGACACGGATACGCAGTATTTT
>few|14|-|TRBV5-5|TRBJ1-1
CASSLAGDGTEAFF
TGTGCCAGCAGTCTCGCAGGGGACGGTACTGAAGCTTTCTTT
>many|16|-|TRBV2|TRBJ1-5
CASSEVRGGGNQPQHF
TGTGCCAGCAGTGAGGTCCGGGGAGGGGGCAATCAGCCCCAGCATTTT
>many|15|TRBD2|TRBV9|TRBJ2-1
CASSVLASGGNEQFF
TGTGCCAGCAGCGTACTGGCAAGCGGGGGTAATGAGCAGTTCTTC
>many|15|TRBD1|TRBV29-1|TRBJ2-5
CSVDLRTGFQETQYF
TGCAGCGTTGATCTCCGGACAGGGTTCCAAGAGACCCAGTACTTC
>many|14|TRBD1|TRBV5-1|TRBJ1-6
CASSPGQGRSPLHF
TGCGCCAGCAGCCCCGGACAGGGGAGATCACCCCTCCACTTT
>few|13|TRBD2|TRBV2|TRBJ2-7
CASRRSGIYEQYF
TGTGCCAGCAGGAGAAGCGGGATCTACGAGCAGTACTTC
>many|15|-|TRBV4-1|TRBJ2-5
CASSRSEGRWNVQYF
TGCGCCAGCAGCCGTTCGGAAGGGCGGTGGAATGTCCAGTACTTC
>many|15|TRBD1|TRBV15|TRBJ2-1
CATSRSGQSYNEQFF
TGTGCCACCAGCAGATCGGGACAGTCCTACAATGAGCAGTTCTTC
>many|14|TRBD1|TRBV10-1|TRBJ1-5
CASSEGTANQPQHF
TGCGCCAGCAGTGAAGGGACAGCAAATCAGCCCCAGCATTTT
>few|11|-|TRBV29-1|TRBJ1-2
CSVEIRDGYTF
TGCAGCGTTGAGATAAGGGATGGCTACACCTTC
>many|11|-|TRBV6-2/TRBV6-3|TRBJ2-1
CASSSHNEQFF
TGTGCCAGCAGTTCCCACAATGAGCAGTTCTTC
>many|13|-|TRBV6-6|TRBJ2-5
CASSSRFGETQYF
TGTGCCAGCAGTTCACGTTTTGGAGAGACCCAGTACTTC
>many|14|-|TRBV6-2/TRBV6-3|TRBJ2-7
CASSSASSFYEQYF
TGTGCCAGCAGTTCCGCTTCGTCTTTCTACGAGCAGTACTTC
>many|15|-|TRBV12-3/TRBV12-4|TRBJ1-2
CASSRSGQPNYGYTF
TGTGCCAGCAGCCGCTCGGGCCAGCCTAACTATGGCTACACCTTC
>few|16|-|TRBV6-2/TRBV6-3|TRBJ2-3
CASSPNDVQVTDTQYF
TGTGCCAGCAGCCCTAACGACGTACAAGTCACAGATACGCAGTATTTT
>many|14|-|TRBV9|TRBJ2-3
CASSVVALTDTQYF
TGTGCCAGCAGCGTAGTGGCTCTCACAGATACGCAGTATTTT
>many|12|-|TRBV10-3|TRBJ1-2
CAIRFTGHGYTF
TGTGCCATCCGGTTTACCGGACATGGCTACACCTTC
>many|13|-|TRBV6-1|TRBJ1-2
CASSLTANYGYTF
TGTGCCAGCAGTTTGACAGCTAACTATGGCTACACCTTC
>many|14|-|TRBV7-2|TRBJ1-1
CASSLGAPYTEAFF
TGTGCCAGCAGCTTAGGGGCCCCCTACACTGAAGCTTTCTTT
>many|15|TRBD2|TRBV20-1|TRBJ2-3
CSASVLAGNTDTQYF
TGCAGTGCTAGTGTCCTAGCGGGTAACACAGATACGCAGTATTTT
>many|15|-|TRBV19|TRBJ2-3
CASSIILGGADTQYF
TGTGCCAGTAGTATAATTCTCGGTGGTGCAGATACGCAGTATTTT
>many|14|-|TRBV5-1|TRBJ1-1
CASSPGWENTEAFF
TGCGCCAGCAGCCCCGGGTGGGAGAACACTGAAGCTTTCTTT
>-|14|-|TRBV5-1|TRBJ2-1
CASSFDGGFNEQFF
TGCGCCAGCAGCTTTGACGGAGGTTTCAATGAGCAGTTCTTC
>-|15|-|TRBV10-3|TRBJ2-1
CAISESTRGNNEQFF
TGTGCCATCAGTGAGTCGACAAGGGGGAACAATGAGCAGTTCTTC
>many|15|TRBD1|TRBV7-2|TRBJ1-3
CASSPSGQDGNTIYF
TGTGCCAGCAGCCCCTCCGGACAGGATGGAAACACCATATATTTT
>many|15|-|TRBV6-2/TRBV6-3|TRBJ2-7
CASSYPPGADYEQYF
TGTGCCAGCAGTTACCCCCCGGGAGCGGACTACGAGCAGTACTTC
>many|13|TRBD1|TRBV20-1|TRBJ2-2
CSARQGGTGELFF
TGCAGTGCTCGACAGGGGGGAACCGGGGAGCTGTTTTTT
>many|13|-|TRBV6-6|TRBJ1-2
CASRWGSSYGYTF
TGTGCCAGCAGATGGGGCAGTAGCTATGGCTACACCTTC
>many|14|-|TRBV7-9|TRBJ1-1
CASSLADMNTEAFF
TGTGCCAGCAGCTTAGCGGACATGAACACTGAAGCTTTCTTT
>many|15|-|TRBV7-9|TRBJ1-3
CASSSPGTSGNTIYF
TGTGCCAGCAGCTCACCGGGGACCTCTGGAAACACCATATATTTT
>many|12|-|TRBV25-1|TRBJ2-3
CASSRRPDTQYF
TGTGCCAGCAGTCGGAGACCAGATACGCAGTATTTT
>-|14|-|TRBV29-1|TRBJ1-1
CSVRQSATNTEAFF
TGCAGCGTTCGCCAATCCGCGACGAACACTGAAGCTTTCTTT
>many|12|-|TRBV6-2/TRBV6-3|TRBJ1-1
CASSSGWTEAFF
TGTGCCAGCAGTTCCGGGTGGACTGAAGCTTTCTTT
>many|15|-|TRBV5-1|TRBJ1-1
CASSLGFGMNTEAFF
TGCGCCAGCAGCTTGGGTTTCGGGATGAACACTGAAGCTTTCTTT
>many|13|-|TRBV7-2|TRBJ1-4
CASSGDGNEKLFF
TGTGCCAGCAGCGGGGATGGTAATGAAAAACTGTTTTTT
>many|12|-|TRBV29-1|TRBJ2-7
CSVDEGSYEQYF
TGCAGCGTTGACGAAGGCTCCTACGAGCAGTACTTC
>-|12|-|TRBV6-5|TRBJ2-5
CASSDPSGTQYF
TGTGCCAGCAGTGACCCTTCGGGGACCCAGTACTTC
>many|15|-|TRBV7-2|TRBJ1-5
CASSIRAGGNQPQHF
TGTGCCAGCAGCATAAGGGCGGGGGGCAATCAGCCCCAGCATTTT